This record looks at one TCR beta chain sequence and its context. Its antigen is unknown. No qualities accompany the bases; no much larger clone lies one base away. These data come from a study of siplizumab effects on memory and regulatory T cells (dated by TCRdb to about 2019). About the full investigation: The study looked at the effect of siplizumab, an anti-CD2 antibody, on alloreactive T-cell subsets in allogeneic mixed lymphocyte reactions made from human PBMCs. What the study reported, not specific to this receptor: Unstimulated naive T cells appeared to be more diverse than memory T cells, and naive cells seemed to make a substantial contribution to the alloresponse. The cumulative frequency of alloreactive sequences that could be traced back to unstimulated CD4+ memory T cells was significantly reduced by siplizumab. Whether proliferating Tregs from siplizumab cultures actually had suppressive function was not functionally confirmed. Because sequences at frequencies below about 10^-5 were poorly captured, only a minor fraction of alloreactive clones could be mapped back to unstimulated subsets. Among mappable alloreactive CD4+ clones, the Treg-derived fraction averaged around 69% with siplizumab versus about 27% in control reactions. About 80-96% of proliferating CD4+ or CD8+ clones could not be given a naive or memory phenotype.

Sorted unstimulated T cells and proliferating T cells recovered from mixed lymphocyte reactions were subjected to TCRbeta CDR3 sequencing. Fresh whole blood from over 8 HLA-typed healthy donors was used to isolate PBMCs. To map where alloreactive clones came from, CD4+ regulatory T cells in the unstimulated state were FACS-sorted. The library was obtained by the immunoSEQ multiplex PCR assay. Roughly 10^5 TCR templates per sample were assayed on the deep sequencing platform. Genomic DNA extracted from sorted T cells was used for TCRbeta CDR3 sequencing. Per the original workflow: Clonal analysis of TCRbeta CDR3 data was done in the R programming language. Alloreactive CD4+ and CD8+ clones were defined by comparing unstimulated samples with post-reaction CFSE-low samples. By matching sequences to the repertoires of sorted unstimulated Treg and non-Treg cells, each alloreactive CD4+ clone was assigned a regulatory or non-regulatory origin. TCRdb obtained this table from immuneACCESS and retained in-frame rearrangements with V and J assigned. These tables miss some clones; where compared with another copy, unresolved V genes account for less than half of the shortfall, and the remainder is unexplained. That table gives V, J and clone size, and the DNA gave D and trimming. The sample table holds approximately 120,000 clones, of which about 90% were seen once. Of the sample, around 0.75% falls within the top ten clones.

V lost 0 bases and J lost 2 bases, and the count of bases not matched to a germline gene is 2. Looking up the germline V gene yields CDR1 MNHEY and CDR2 SVGAGI. The CDR3 goes from the cysteine to the phenylalanine over 15 residues. Only the CDR3 DNA is retained, 45 bases long and in frame from the first base. Input material: Tregs sorted from blood. The receptor was derived from a human donor in good health. Recombination joined TRBV6-5 with TRBJ2-3, with TRBD1 matching 7 junction bases. The nucleotides read TGTGCCAGCAGTTACTCGGGACAGCACACAGATACGCAGTATTTT. It codes for CASSYSGQHTDTQYF.